The present T cell receptor beta chain was sequenced within a study of cytomegalovirus exposure and HLA in healthy donors. Study information: Earlier, 150 million to 200 million T cells were analyzed, and 90 million to 140 million unique TCR beta sequences were found among them. Among approximately 390 genotyped donors, around 80% fell in the Caucasian-associated ancestry cluster.

PCR primers comprised 60 Vbeta and 13 Jbeta primers. TCRdb's copy holds only in-frame clones and misses some; the assay was immunoSEQ multiplex PCR. The table gives around 48,000 clones; the top ten clones make up 2.3% of it. Concerning this clone: What it recognizes is unknown.

Findings and caveats of the study: When presence/absence was analysed, sequencing depth was taken to be roughly uniform across donors.

This clonotype originated in a female donor in good health and CMV-seronegative. Sample: PBMCs.

As DNA, the CDR3 is TGTGCCAGCAGCCATTCAGGGAATCCTGGAACAACTGAAGCTTTCTTT. This gives the protein CASSHSGNPGTTEAFF. The genes are TRBV4-2 and TRBJ1-1, with a tentative D call TRBD1 (5 bases). V lost 3 bases and J lost 5, with 19 bases in between. This CDR3 has 16 residues. Germline V lookup: CDR1 LGHNA, CDR2 YNFKEQ.